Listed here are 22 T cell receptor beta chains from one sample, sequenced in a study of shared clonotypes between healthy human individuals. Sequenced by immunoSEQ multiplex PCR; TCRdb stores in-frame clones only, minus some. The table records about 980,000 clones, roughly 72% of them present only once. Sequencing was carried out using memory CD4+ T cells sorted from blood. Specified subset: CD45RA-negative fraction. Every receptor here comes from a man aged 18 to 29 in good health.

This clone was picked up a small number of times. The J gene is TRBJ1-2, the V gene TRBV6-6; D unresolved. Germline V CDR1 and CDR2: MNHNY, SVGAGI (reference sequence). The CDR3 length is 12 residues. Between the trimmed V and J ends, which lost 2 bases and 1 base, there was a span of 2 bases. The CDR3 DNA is TGTGCCAGCAGTTACAATAACTATGGCTACACCTTC. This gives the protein CASSYNNYGYTF.

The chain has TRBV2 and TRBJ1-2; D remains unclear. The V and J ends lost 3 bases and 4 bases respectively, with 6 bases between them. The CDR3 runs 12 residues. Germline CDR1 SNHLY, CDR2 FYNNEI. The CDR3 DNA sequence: TGTGCCAGCAGTGAGAACACCTATGGCTACACCTTC. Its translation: CASSENTYGYTF.

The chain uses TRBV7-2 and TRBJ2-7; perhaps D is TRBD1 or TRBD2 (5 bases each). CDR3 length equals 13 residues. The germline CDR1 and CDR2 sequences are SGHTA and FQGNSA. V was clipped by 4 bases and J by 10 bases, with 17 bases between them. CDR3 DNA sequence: TGTGCCAGCAGCTCCTCACCCCGGGACCGACAGTACTTC. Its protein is CASSSSPRDRQYF.

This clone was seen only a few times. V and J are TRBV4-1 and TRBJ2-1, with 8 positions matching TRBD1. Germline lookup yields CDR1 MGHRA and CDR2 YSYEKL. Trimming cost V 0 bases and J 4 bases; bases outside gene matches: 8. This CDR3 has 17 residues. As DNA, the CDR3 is TGCGCCAGCAGCCAAGACAAAGCGGACAGGGTATACAATGAGCAGTTCTTC. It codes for CASSQDKADRVYNEQFF.

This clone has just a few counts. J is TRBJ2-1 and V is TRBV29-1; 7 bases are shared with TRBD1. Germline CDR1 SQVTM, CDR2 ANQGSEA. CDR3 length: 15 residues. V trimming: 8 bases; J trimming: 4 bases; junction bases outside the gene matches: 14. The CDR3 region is CSCSGGWRMYNEQFF. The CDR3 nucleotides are TGCAGCTGTTCAGGGGGATGGAGGATGTACAATGAGCAGTTCTTC.

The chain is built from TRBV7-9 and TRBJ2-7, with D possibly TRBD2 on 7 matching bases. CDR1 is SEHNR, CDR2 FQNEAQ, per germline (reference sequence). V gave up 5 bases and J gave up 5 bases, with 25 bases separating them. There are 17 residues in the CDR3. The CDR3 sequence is CASSNYHRGGPWHEQYF. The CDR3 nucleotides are TGTGCCAGCAGCAACTATCACCGCGGGGGCCCCTGGCACGAGCAGTACTTC.

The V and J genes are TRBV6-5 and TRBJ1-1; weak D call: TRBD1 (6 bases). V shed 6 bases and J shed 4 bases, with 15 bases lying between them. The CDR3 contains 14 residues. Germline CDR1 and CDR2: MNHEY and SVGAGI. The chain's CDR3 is CASRQGRMSTEAFF. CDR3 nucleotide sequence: TGTGCCAGCAGACAGGGTAGGATGTCCACTGAAGCTTTCTTT.

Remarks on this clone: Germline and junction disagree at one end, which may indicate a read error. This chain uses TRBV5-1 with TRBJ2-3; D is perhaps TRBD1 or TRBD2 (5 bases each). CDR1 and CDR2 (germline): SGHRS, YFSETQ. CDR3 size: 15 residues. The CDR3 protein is CASTLGDRDRDTQYF. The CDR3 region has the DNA TGCGCCAGCACCTTGGGGGATAGGGACCGCGATACGCAGTATTTT.

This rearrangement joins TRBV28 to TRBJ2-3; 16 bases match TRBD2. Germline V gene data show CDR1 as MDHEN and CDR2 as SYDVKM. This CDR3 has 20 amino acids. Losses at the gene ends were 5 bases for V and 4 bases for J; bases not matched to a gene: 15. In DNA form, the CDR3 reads TGTGCCAGCAGTCCTAACCCGGGACTAGCGGGGGGGGTGAGAGCAGATACGCAGTATTTT. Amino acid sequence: CASSPNPGLAGGVRADTQYF. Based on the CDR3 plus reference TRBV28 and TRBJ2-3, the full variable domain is DVKVTQSSRYLVKRTGEKVFLECVQDMDHENMFWYRQDPGLGLRLIYFSYDVKMKEKGDIPEGYSVSREKKERFSLILESASTNQTSMYLCASSPNPGLAGGVRADTQYFGPGTRLTVL.

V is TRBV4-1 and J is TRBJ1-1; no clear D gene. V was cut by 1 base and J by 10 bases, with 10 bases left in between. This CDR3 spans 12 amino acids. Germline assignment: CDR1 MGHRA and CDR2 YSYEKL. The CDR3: CASSQAGTVAFF. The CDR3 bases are TGCGCCAGCAGCCAAGCTGGAACAGTAGCTTTCTTT.

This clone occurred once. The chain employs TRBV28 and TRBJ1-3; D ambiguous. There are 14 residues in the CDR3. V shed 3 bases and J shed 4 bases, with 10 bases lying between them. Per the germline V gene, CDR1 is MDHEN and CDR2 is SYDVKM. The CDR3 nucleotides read TGTGCCAGCAGTTTCTCAGGTGCAGGAAACACCATATATTTT. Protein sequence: CASSFSGAGNTIYF.

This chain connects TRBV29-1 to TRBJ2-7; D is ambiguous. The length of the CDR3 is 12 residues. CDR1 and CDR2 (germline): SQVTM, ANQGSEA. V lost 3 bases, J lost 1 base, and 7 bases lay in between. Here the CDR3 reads CSVDLGSYEQYF. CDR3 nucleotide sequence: TGCAGCGTTGATTTGGGGTCCTACGAGCAGTACTTC.

CDR3 nucleotides: TGCGCCAGCAGCTCCCGCTCGGCTAGCGAGCAGTACTTC. This sequence encodes CASSSRSASEQYF. The J gene is TRBJ2-7, the V gene TRBV5-1; D gene uncertain. Trimming pared 3 bases from V and 6 bases from J, leaving 13 bases between. Per germline, CDR1 SGHRS and CDR2 YFSETQ. The CDR3 runs to 13 residues.

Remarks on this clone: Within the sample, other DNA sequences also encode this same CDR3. The CDR3 nucleotides are TGTGCCAGCAGCCCCTCGGGCTCTGGAAACACCATATATTTT. Its protein is CASSPSGSGNTIYF. V usage is TRBV7-9 and J usage is TRBJ1-3; D is ambiguous. The CDR3 contains 14 residues. V lost 5 bases, J lost 0 bases, and 8 bases lay in between. Germline V gives CDR1 SEHNR, CDR2 FQNEAQ (reference sequence).

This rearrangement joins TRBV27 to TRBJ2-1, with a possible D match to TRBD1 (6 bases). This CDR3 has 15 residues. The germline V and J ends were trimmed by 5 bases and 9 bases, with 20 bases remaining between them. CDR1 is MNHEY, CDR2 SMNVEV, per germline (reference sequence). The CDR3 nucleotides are TGTGCCAGCAGTCCAAGGACAGCGGCACACAGTGAGCAGTTCTTC. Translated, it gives CASSPRTAAHSEQFF.

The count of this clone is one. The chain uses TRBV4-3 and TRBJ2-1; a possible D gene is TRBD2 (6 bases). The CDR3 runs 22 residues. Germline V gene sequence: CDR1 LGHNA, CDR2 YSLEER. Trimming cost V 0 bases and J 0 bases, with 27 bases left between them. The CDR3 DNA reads TGCGCCAGCAGCCAAGATTCTGTGGAAACAGGACCGGGACTGAGCTCCTACAATGAGCAGTTCTTC. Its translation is CASSQDSVETGPGLSSYNEQFF.

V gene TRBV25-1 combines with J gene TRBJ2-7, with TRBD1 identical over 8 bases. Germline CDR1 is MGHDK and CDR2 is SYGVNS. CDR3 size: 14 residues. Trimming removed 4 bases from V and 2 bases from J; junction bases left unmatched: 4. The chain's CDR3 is CASSARTGPYEQYF. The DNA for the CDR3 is TGTGCCAGCAGTGCCCGGACAGGGCCCTACGAGCAGTACTTC.

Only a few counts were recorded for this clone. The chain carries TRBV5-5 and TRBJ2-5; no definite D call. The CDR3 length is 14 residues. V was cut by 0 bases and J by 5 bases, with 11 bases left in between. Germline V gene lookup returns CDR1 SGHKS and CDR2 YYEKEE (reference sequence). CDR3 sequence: CASSLGVSGETQYF. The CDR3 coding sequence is TGTGCCAGCAGCTTGGGTGTCTCCGGGGAGACCCAGTACTTC.

CDR3 DNA: TGTGCCAGCAGTGAATCTTTATATGGAGAGACCCAGTACTTC. Its protein is CASSESLYGETQYF. The V and J genes are TRBV25-1 and TRBJ2-5; D gene unclear. Looked up from germline, CDR1 is MGHDK and CDR2 is SYGVNS. Trimming left V 1 base short and J 4 bases short, with 10 bases between. This CDR3 spans 14 amino acids.

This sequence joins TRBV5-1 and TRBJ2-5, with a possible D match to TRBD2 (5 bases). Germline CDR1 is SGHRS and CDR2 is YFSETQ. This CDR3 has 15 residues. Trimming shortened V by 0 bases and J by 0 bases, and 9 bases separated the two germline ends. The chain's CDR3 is CASSLEGSNQETQYF. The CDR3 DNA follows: TGCGCCAGCAGCTTGGAAGGGAGCAACCAAGAGACCCAGTACTTC.

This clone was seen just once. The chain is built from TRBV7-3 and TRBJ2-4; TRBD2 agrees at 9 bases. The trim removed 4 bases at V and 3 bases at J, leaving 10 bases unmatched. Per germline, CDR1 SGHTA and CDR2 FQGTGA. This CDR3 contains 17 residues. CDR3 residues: CASSSQAASGDKNIQYF. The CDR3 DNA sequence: TGTGCCAGCAGCTCCCAGGCGGCTAGCGGGGACAAAAACATTCAGTACTTC. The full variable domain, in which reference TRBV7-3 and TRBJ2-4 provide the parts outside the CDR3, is GAGVSQTPSNKVTEKGKYVELRCDPISGHTALYWYRQSLGQGPEFLIYFQGTGAADDSGLPNDRFFAVRPEGSVSTLKIQRTERGDSAVYLCASSSQAASGDKNIQYFGAGTRLSVL.

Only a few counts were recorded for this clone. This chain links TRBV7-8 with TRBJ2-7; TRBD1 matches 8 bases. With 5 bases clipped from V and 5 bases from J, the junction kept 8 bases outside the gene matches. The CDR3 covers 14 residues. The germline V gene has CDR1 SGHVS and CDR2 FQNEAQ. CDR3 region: CASSQQDRVNEQYF. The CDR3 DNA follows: TGTGCCAGCAGCCAACAGGACAGGGTCAACGAGCAGTACTTC.